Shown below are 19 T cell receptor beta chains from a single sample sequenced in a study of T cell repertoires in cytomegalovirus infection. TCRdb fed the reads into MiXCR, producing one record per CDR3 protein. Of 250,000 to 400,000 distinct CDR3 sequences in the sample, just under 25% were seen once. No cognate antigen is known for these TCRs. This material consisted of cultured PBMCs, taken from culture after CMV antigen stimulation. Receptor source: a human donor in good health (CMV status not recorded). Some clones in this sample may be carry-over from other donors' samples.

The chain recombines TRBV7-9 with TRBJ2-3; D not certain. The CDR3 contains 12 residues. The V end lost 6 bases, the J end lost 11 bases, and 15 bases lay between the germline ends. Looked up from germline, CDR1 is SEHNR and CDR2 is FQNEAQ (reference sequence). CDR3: CASRRARNKQYF. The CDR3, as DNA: TGTGCCAGCAGACGGGCCCGCAACAAGCAGTATTTT.

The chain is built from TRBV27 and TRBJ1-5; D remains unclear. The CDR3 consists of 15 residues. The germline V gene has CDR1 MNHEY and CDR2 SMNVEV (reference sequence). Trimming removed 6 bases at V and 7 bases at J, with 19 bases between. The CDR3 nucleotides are TGTGCCAGCAGCCTTAAGGGCGAGGGATGGCAGCCCCAGCATTTT. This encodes CASSLKGEGWQPQHF.

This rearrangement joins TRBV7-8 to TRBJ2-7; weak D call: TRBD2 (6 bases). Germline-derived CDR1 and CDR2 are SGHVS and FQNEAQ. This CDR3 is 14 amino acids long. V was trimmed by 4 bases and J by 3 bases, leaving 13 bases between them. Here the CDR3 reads CASSSTGGGYEQYV. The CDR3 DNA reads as TGTGCCAGCAGCTCAACCGGGGGAGGCTACGAGCAGTACGTC.

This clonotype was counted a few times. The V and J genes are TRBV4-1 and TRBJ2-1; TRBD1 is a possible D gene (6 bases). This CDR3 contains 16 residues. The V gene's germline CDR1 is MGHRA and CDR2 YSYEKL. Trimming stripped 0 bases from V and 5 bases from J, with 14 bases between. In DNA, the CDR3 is TGCGCCAGCAGCCAAGAGGGCAGGGGAGCCGACAATGAGCAGTTCTTC. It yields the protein CASSQEGRGADNEQFF.

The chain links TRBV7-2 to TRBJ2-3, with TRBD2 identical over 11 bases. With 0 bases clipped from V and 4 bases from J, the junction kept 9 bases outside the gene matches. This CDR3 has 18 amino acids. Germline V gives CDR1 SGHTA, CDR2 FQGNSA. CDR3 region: CASSLALLSGRAADTQYF. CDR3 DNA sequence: TGTGCCAGCAGCTTAGCCCTTCTTAGCGGGAGGGCCGCAGATACGCAGTATTTT.

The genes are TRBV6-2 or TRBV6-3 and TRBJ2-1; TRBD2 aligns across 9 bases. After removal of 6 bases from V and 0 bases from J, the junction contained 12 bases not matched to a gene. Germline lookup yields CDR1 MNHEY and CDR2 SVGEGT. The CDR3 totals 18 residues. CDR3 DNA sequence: TGTGCCAGCAGCCCTCTGTGGGGACTAGCCCGCTCCTACAATGAGCAGTTCTTC. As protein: CASSPLWGLARSYNEQFF.

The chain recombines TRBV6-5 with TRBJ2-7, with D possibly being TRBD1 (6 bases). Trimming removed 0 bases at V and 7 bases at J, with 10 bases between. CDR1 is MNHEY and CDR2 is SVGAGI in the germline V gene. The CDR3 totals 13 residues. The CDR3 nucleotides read TGTGCCAGCAGTTACTCCACAGGGAGAGAGCAGTACTTC. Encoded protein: CASSYSTGREQYF.

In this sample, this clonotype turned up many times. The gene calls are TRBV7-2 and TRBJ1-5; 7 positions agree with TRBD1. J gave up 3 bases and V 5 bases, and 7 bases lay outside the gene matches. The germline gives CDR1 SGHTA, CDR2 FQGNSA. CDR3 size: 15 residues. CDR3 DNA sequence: TGTGCCAGCAGCAAAGACAGGGACTACAATCAGCCCCAGCATTTT. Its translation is CASSKDRDYNQPQHF.

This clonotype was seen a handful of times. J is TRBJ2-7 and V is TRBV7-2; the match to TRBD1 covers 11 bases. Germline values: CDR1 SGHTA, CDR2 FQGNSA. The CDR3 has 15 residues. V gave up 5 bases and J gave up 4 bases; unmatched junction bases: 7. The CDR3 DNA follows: TGTGCCAGCAGCCTCGGGACAGGGGGAGGATACGAGCAGTACTTC. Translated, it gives CASSLGTGGGYEQYF.

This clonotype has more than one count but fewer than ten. The CDR3 reads CASRSQGNYGYTF. The CDR3 DNA reads as TGTGCCAGCAGATCACAGGGAAACTATGGCTACACCTTC. This chain uses TRBV12-3 or TRBV12-4 with TRBJ1-2, with D possibly TRBD1 on 6 matching bases. This CDR3 region has 13 residues. Deletions cut 6 bases from V and 2 bases from J, with 10 bases between.

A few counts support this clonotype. Here the CDR3 DNA reads TGTGCCAGCAGCTTCAGCGGGCGACAGGGCCCTTGCCAGCCCCAGCATTTT. This codes for CASSFSGRQGPCQPQHF. This sequence joins TRBV11-2 and TRBJ1-5; 7 nucleotides line up with TRBD1. V dropped 3 bases and J dropped 7; count of bases not matched to a gene: 15. From germline, CDR1 is SGHAT and CDR2 FQNNGV. The CDR3 is 17 amino acids.

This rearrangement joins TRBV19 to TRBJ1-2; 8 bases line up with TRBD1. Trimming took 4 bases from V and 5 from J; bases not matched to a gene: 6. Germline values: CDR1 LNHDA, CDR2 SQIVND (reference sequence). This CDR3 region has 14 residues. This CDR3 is CASSTTGGRYGYTF. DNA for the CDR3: TGTGCCAGTAGTACCACAGGGGGTCGGTATGGCTACACCTTC.

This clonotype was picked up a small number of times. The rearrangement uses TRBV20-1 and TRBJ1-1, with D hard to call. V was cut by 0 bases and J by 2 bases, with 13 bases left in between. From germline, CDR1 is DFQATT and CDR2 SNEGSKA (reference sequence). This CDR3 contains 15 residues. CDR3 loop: CSARDVAGENTEAFF. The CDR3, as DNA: TGCAGTGCTAGAGATGTGGCAGGAGAAAACACTGAAGCTTTCTTT.

CDR3 amino acids: CASSLSWQGEAFF. CDR3 nucleotides: TGTGCCAGCAGCTTAAGTTGGCAGGGAGAAGCTTTCTTT. This chain joins TRBV7-2 and TRBJ1-1; D may be TRBD1 (5 bases). Looked up from germline, CDR1 is SGHTA and CDR2 is FQGNSA. This CDR3 is 13 amino acids long. Trimming took 2 bases from V and 8 from J, leaving 12 bases between them.

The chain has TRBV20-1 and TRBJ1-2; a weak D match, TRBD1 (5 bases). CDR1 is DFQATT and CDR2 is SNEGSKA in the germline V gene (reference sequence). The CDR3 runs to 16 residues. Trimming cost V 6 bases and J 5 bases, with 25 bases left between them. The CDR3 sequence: CSAHHPGAGLLYGYTF. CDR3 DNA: TGCAGTGCCCACCACCCCGGGGCTGGCTTACTTTATGGCTACACCTTC.

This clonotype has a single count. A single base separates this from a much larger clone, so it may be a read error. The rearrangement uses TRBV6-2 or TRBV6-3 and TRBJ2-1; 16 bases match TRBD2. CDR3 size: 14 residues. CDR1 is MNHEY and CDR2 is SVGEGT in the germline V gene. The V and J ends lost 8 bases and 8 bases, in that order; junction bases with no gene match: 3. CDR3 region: CASGTSGRADEQFF. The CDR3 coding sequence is TGTGCCAGCGGGACTAGCGGGAGGGCCGATGAGCAGTTCTTC.

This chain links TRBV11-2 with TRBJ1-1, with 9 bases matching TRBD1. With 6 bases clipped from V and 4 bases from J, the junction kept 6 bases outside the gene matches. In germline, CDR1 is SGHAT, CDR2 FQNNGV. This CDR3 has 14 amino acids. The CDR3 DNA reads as TGTGCCAGCAGAACACAGGGGGCGGGCACTGAAGCTTTCTTT. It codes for CASRTQGAGTEAFF.

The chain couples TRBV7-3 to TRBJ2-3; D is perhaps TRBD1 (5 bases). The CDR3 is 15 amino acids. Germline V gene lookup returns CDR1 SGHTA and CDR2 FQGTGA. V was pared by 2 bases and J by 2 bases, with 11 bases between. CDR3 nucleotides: TGTGCCAGCAGCTTAGGACACTTTTCCACAGATACGCAGTATTTT. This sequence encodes CASSLGHFSTDTQYF.

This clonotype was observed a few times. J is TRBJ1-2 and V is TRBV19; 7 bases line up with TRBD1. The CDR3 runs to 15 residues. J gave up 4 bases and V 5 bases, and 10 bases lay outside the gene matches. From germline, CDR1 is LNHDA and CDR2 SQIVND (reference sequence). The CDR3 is CASSWQGVGAYGYTF. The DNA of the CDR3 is TGTGCCAGTAGTTGGCAGGGGGTAGGTGCCTATGGCTACACCTTC.